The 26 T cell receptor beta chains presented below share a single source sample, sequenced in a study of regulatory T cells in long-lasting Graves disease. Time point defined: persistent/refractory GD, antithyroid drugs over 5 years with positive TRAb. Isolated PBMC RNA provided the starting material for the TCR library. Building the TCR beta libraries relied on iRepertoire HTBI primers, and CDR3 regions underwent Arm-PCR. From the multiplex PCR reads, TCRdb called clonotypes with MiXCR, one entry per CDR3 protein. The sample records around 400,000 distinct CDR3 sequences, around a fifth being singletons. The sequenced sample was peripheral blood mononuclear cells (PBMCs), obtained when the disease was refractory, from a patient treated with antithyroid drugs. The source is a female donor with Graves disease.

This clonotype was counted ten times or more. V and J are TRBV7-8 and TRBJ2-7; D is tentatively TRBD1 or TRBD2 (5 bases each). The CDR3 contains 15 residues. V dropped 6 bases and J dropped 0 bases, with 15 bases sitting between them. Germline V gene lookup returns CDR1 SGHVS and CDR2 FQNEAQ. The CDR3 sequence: CASSIEGSSSYEQYF. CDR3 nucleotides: TGTGCCAGCAGTATAGAGGGGTCTAGCTCCTACGAGCAGTACTTC.

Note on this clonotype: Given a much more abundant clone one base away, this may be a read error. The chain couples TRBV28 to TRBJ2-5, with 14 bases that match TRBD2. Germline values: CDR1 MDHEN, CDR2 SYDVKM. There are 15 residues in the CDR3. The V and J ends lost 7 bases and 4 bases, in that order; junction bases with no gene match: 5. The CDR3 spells CASNPGTSGGETQYF. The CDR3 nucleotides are TGTGCCAGCAACCCCGGGACTAGCGGGGGAGAGACCCAGTACTTC.

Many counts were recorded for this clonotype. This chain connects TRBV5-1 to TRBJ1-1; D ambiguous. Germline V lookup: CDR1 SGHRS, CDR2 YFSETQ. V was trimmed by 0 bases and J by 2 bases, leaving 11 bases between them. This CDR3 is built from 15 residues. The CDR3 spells CASSLDWDDNTEAFF. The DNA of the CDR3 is TGCGCCAGCAGCTTGGATTGGGATGACAACACTGAAGCTTTCTTT.

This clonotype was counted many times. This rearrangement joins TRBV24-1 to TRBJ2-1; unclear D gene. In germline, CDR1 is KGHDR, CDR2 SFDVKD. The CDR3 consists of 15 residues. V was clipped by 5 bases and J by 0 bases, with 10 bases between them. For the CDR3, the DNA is TGTGCCACCAGTGGGACCGACCGCTCCTACAATGAGCAGTTCTTC. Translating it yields CATSGTDRSYNEQFF.

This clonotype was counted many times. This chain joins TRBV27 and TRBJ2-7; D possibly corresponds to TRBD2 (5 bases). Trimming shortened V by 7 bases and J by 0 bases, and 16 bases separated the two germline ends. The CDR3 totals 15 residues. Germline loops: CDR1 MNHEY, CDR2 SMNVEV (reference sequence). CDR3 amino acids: CASTGGPRTSYEQYF. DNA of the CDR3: TGTGCCAGCACGGGCGGGCCCCGAACCTCCTACGAGCAGTACTTC.

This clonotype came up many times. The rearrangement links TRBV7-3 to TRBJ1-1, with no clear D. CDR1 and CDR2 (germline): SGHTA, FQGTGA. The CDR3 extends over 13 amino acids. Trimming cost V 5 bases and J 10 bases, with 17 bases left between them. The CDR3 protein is CASSQDPSGLAFF. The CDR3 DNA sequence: TGTGCCAGCAGCCAAGACCCCTCCGGGTTAGCTTTCTTT.

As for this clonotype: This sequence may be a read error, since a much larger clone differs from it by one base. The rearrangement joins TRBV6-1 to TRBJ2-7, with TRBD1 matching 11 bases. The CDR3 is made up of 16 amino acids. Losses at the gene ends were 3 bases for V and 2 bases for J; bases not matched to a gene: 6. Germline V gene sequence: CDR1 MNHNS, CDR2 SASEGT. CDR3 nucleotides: TGTGCCAGCAGTGAGCGACCGGGACAGGGGGCCTACGAGCAGTACTTC. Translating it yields CASSERPGQGAYEQYF.

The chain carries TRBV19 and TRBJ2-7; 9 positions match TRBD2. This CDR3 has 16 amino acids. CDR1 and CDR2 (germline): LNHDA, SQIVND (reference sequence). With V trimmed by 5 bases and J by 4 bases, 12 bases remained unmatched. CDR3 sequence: CASSASTGTSWYEQYF. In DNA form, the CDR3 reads TGTGCCAGTAGTGCCTCCACCGGGACTAGCTGGTACGAGCAGTACTTC.

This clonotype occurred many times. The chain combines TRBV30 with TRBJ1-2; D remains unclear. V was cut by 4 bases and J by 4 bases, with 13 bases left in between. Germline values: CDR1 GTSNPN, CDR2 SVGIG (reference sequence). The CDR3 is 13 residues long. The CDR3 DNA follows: TGTGCCTGGACCATGTCTTTACCCTATGGCTACACCTTC. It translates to CAWTMSLPYGYTF.

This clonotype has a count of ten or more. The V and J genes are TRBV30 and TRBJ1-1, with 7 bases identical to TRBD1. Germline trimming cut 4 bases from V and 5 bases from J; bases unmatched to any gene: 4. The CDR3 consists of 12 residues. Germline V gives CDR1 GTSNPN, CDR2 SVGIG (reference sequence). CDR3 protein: CAWTGGNTEAFF. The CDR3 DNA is TGTGCCTGGACAGGGGGTAATACTGAAGCTTTCTTT.

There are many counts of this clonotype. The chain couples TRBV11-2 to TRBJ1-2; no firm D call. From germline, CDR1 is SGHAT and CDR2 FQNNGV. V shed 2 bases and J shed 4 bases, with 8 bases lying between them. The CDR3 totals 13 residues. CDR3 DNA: TGTGCCAGCAGCTTAAAGACGGGCTATGGCTACACCTTC. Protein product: CASSLKTGYGYTF.

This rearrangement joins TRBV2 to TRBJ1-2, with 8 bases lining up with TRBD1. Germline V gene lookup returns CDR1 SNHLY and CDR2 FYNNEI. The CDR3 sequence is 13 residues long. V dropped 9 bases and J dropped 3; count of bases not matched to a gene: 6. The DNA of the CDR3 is TGTGCCAGGCAGGGGGCAGGCGACTATGGCTACACCTTC. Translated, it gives CARQGAGDYGYTF.

Written as DNA, the CDR3 is TGTGCCAGCAGTTTTTGGGGACAGGAAGGCACAGATACGCAGTATTTT. It translates to CASSFWGQEGTDTQYF. The V call is TRBV28, the J call TRBJ2-3, with 8 positions matching TRBD1. This CDR3 spans 16 amino acids. Losses at the gene ends were 3 bases for V and 1 base for J; bases not matched to a gene: 6. Germline V gene lookup returns CDR1 MDHEN and CDR2 SYDVKM.

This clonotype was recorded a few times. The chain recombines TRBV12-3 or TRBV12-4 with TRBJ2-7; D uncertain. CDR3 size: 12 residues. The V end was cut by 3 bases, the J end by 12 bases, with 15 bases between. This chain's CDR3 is CASSFWSVDLYF. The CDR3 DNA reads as TGTGCCAGCAGTTTCTGGTCGGTAGACCTGTACTTC.

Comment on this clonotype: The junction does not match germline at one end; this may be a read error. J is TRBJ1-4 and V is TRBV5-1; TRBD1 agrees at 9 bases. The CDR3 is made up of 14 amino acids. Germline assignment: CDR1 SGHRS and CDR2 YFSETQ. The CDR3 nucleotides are TGCGTCAGCAGCTTGGGGACAGGGTATGAAAAACTGTTTTTT. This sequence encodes CVSSLGTGYEKLFF.

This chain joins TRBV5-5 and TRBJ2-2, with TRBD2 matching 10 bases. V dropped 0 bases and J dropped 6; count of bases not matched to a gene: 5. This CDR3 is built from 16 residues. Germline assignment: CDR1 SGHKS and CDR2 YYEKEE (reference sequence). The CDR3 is CASSLVSGRFPGELFF. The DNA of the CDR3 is TGTGCCAGCAGCTTGGTTAGCGGGAGGTTTCCCGGGGAGCTGTTTTTT.

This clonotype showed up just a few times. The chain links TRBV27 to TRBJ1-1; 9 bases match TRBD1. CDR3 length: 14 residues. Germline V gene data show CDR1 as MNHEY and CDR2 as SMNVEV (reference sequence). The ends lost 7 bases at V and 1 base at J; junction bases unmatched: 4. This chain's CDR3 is CASNPTGGNTEAFF. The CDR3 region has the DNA TGTGCCAGCAACCCGACAGGGGGGAACACTGAAGCTTTCTTT.

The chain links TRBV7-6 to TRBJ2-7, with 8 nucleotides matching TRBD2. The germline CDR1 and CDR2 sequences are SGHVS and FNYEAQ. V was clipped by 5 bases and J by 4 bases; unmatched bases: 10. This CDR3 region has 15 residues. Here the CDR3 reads CASSHRLAPLYEQYF. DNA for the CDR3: TGTGCCAGCAGCCACCGACTAGCGCCGCTTTACGAGCAGTACTTC.

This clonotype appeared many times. Here the CDR3 reads CATSSLTEGTQYF. The DNA of the CDR3 is TGTGCCACCAGCAGCTTAACTGAGGGTACGCAGTATTTT. The rearrangement links TRBV15 to TRBJ2-3; D possibly corresponds to TRBD2 (5 bases). This CDR3 is built from 13 residues. Trimming shortened V by 3 bases and J by 8 bases, and 12 bases separated the two germline ends. The germline gives CDR1 LNHNV, CDR2 YYDKDF (reference sequence). The full variable domain, its missing parts supplied by reference TRBV15 and TRBJ2-3, is DAMVIQNPRYQVTQFGKPVTLSCSQTLNHNVMYWYQQKSSQAPKLLFHYYDKDFNNEADTPDNFQSRRPNTSFCFLDIRSPGLGDTAMYLCATSSLTEGTQYFGPGTRLTVL.

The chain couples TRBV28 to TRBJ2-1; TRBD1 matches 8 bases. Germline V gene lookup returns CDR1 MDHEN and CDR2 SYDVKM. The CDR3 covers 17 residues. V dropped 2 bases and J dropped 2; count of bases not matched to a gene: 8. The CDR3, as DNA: TGTGCCAGCAGTTTAGCCACGGCAGGGGGCCCCTACAATGAGCAGTTCTTC. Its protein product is CASSLATAGGPYNEQFF.

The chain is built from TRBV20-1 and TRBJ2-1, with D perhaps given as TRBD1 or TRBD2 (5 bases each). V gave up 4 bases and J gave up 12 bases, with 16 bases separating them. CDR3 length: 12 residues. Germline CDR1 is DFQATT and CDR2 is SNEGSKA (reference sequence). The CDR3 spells CSAMGTGTGQFF. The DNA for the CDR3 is TGCAGTGCTATGGGGACCGGGACCGGGCAGTTCTTC.

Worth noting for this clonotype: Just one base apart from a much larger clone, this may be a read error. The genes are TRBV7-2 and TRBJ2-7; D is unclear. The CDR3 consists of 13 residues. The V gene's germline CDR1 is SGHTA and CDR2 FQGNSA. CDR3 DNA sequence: TGTGCCGGCAGCTTAATTGAGACCTACGAGCAGTACTTC. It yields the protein CAGSLIETYEQYF.

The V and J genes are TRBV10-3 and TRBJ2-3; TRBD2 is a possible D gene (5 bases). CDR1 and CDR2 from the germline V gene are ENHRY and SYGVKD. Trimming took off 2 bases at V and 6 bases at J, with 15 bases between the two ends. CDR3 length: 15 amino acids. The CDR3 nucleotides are TGTGCCATCAGTGAGGGGTTGGCAGCGGATGATACGCAGTATTTT. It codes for CAISEGLAADDTQYF.

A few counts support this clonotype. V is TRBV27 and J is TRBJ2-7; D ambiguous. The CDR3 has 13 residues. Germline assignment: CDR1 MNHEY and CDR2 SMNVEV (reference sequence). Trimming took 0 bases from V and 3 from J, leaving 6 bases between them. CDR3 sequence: CASSLSPYYEQYF. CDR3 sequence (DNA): TGTGCCAGCAGTTTATCCCCCTACTACGAGCAGTACTTC.

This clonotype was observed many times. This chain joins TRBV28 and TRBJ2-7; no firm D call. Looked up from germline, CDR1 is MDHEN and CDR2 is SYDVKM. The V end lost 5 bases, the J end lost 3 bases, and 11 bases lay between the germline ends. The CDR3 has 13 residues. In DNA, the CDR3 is TGTGCCAGCAGTCCCACGGTGGACTACGAGCAGTACTTC. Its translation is CASSPTVDYEQYF.

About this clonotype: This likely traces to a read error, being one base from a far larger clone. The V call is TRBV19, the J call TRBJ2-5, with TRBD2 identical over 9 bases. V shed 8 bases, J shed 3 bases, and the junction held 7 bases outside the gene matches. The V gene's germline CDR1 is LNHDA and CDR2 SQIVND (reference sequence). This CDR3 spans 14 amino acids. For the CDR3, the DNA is TGTGCCAGTGCCGGGACTAGCCGAGAAGAGACCCAGTACTTC. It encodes CASAGTSREETQYF. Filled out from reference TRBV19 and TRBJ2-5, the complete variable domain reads DGGITQSPKYLFRKEGQNVTLSCEQNLNHDAMYWYRQDPGQGLRLIYYSQIVNDFQKGDIAEGYSVSREKKESFPLTVTSAQKNPTAFYLCASAGTSREETQYFGPGTRLLVL.